This TCR beta chain derives from a study of Ad26.COV2.S vaccination and SARS-CoV-2 variants (dated by TCRdb to the early 2020s). Study-wide context: Vaccine-arm donors came from COV1001, a multicentre, randomized, double-blind, placebo-controlled phase I-IIa trial of Ad26.COV2.S in healthy adults. Ad26.COV2.S was administered intramuscularly at 5 x 10^10 or 1 x 10^11 viral particles, either as a single shot or as two shots given 56 days apart. TCRbeta repertoire sequencing served as the tool for gauging how specific and how broad the SARS-CoV-2-reactive T cell receptors were following Ad26.COV2.S vaccination. The TCR-sequenced set comprised around 30 samples: some 20 Ad26.COV2.S vaccine recipients, 5 placebo recipients and 8 SARS-CoV-2 convalescent individuals. Trial participants were randomized into five groups of five, in which low-dose or high-dose Ad26.COV2.S was given once or twice, or placebo was given on both occasions. Investigators remained blinded to trial group allocation during experiments and outcome assessment.

Concerning this clone itself: No antigen is known for it. No qualities accompany the bases; no much larger clone lies one base away.

This specimen's treatment or condition label, per the study, means: some 19 received Ad26.COV2.S at low or high dose, single or two shots; several received placebo; per-sample allocation not given. Repertoires of vaccine and placebo recipients were sequenced from samples taken on day 63 after the first injection. Between 29 July and 7 August 2020, Cohort 1b enrolled some 25 adults aged 18-55 years at one site in Boston, USA. Ad26.COV2.S was a replication-incompetent adenovirus type 26 vector that expressed a prefusion-stabilized SARS-CoV-2 spike protein derived from the original Wuhan strain. Points the paper makes about the study in general: The study was not powered to compare responses between vaccine doses or regimens. The authors noted that the TCR breadth and depth analyses may have underestimated total T cell responses. Comparable non-spike TCR breadth was observed between vaccine and placebo recipients, consistent with only spike being contained in the vaccine. After vaccination, substantial breadth of spike-specific CD8+ and CD4+ T cell responses was reported. Higher spike-specific TCR breadth was observed in Ad26.COV2.S recipients than in placebo recipients (P = 0.0014).

TCRbeta CDR3 regions were sequenced with the immunoSEQ Assay. After extraction, genomic DNA underwent amplification by bias-controlled multiplex PCR, followed by high-throughput sequencing. For the original study's pipeline: To quantify the absolute abundance of each unique TCRbeta CDR3 region, sequences were collapsed and filtered. T cell fraction was estimated by normalizing TCRbeta template counts to usable DNA, with usable DNA measured through amplification of reference genes found in all nucleated cells. Repertoire TCRs were annotated as SARS-CoV-2-specific when V gene, CDR3 amino acid sequence and J gene were exactly matched to a known reactive TCR set. The reference SARS-CoV-2 TCR set was obtained from MIRA and was filtered for enrichment in COVID-19-positive ImmuneCODE repertoires, whereby public or cross-reactive TCRs were removed. Based on the MIRA antigens, annotated TCRs were further analysed at the level of specific ORF or position within ORF. Breadth was defined as annotated unique rearrangements over total unique productive rearrangements; depth was the summed frequency of those rearrangements. Group comparisons of TCR breadth used two-sided Wilcoxon rank-sum tests. TCRdb carries this immuneACCESS record with in-frame sequences only. Its versions omit some clonotypes, under half of them owing to an unresolved V gene in the studies checked, with the rest unexplained. The D gene and trimming were derived from the DNA, and the V and J assignments and clone size from that table. The sample has over 400,000 clones on record, 75% to 90% of them singletons. The ten largest clones add up to roughly 2.5% of the sample.

The sequence was obtained from a person between 18 and 59 years old who received the Ad26.COV2.S COVID-19 vaccine or a placebo. Here the sequenced sample was peripheral blood, taken in a trial of Ad26.COV2.S vaccine versus placebo.

CDR3 sequence: CASSLLAASTDTQYF. Here is the DNA: TGTGCCAGCAGTTTACTAGCGGCTAGCACAGATACGCAGTATTTT. The chain is made from TRBV9 and TRBJ2-3; 8 of the junction bases match TRBD2. The germline V gene sets CDR1 to SGDLS and CDR2 to YYNGEE. Germline trimming: 5 bases from V, 0 bases from J; junction bases outside gene matches: 5. From the cysteine up to the phenylalanine, the CDR3 has a length of 15 residues. Kept here is only the CDR3 DNA, which spans 45 bases and is read in frame from base 1.